The T cell receptor beta chain described here comes from a study of blood T cell repertoires in COVID-19. Study-wide context: T cells, B-cell-depleted T cells, or PBMCs provided the cDNA or gDNA that served as material.

The sample holds one count of this clone. In the source study's methods: Reference gene primer amplification in the assay estimated nucleated cell counts. Data came from immunoSEQ multiplex PCR; TCRdb stores just in-frame clones and leaves some out. The DNA was the basis for D and trimming; V, J and clone size are from that table. The data hold under 200,000 clones, with about 86% observed a single time. This TCR derives from a man aged 50 or older with active or convalescent COVID-19. What was sequenced was peripheral blood.

CDR3 sequence reads: CASSISGRNTIYF. DNA for the CDR3: TGTGCCAGTAGTATCTCGGGTCGGAACACCATATATTTT. This sequence joins TRBV19 and TRBJ1-3; D gene uncertain. From germline, CDR1 is LNHDA and CDR2 SQIVND (reference sequence). Trimming left V 3 bases short and J 7 bases short, with 10 bases between. The CDR3 loop spans 13 amino acids.